These T cell receptor beta chains were read from a single sample in a study of neurological immune-mediated disorders. TCRdb called the 5' RACE reads again in MiXCR, with one record for every CDR3 protein. The data contain about 74,000 distinct CDR3 sequences, 5.2% of them seen just once; the ten biggest clones take up approximately 7%. Material: PBMCs. Every receptor here comes from a young man with multiple sclerosis. The CDR3 runs from the conserved cysteine through the conserved F or W. D genes are given only for firm matches. Only some rows state a clone size, as once, few, many or a class for expanded clones.

cdr3_aa	cdr3_nt	clone_size	v_call	j_call	d_call
CATSRSPAHDTQYF	TGTGCCACCAGCAGATCCCCTGCTCACGATACGCAGTATTTT	many	TRBV15	TRBJ2-3	.
CASSLTYGYGYTF	TGCGCCAGCAGCTTGACATACGGCTATGGCTACACCTTC	many	TRBV5-1	TRBJ1-2	.
CASSLMAGVDTEAFF	TGTGCCAGCAGCCTAATGGCGGGCGTAGACACTGAAGCTTTCTTT	many	TRBV12-3/TRBV12-4	TRBJ1-1	.
CSARGKGTEAFF	TGCAGTGCTAGAGGAAAGGGAACTGAAGCTTTCTTT	.	TRBV20-1	TRBJ1-1	.
CASSHNRTSGGADTQYF	TGTGCCAGCAGCCATAACAGGACTAGCGGGGGGGCAGATACGCAGTATTTT	few	TRBV3-1	TRBJ2-3	TRBD2
CSAHGLAGGKEQYF	TGCAGTGCCCACGGACTAGCGGGAGGCAAGGAGCAGTACTTC	many	TRBV20-1	TRBJ2-7	TRBD2
CAISLNSYEQYF	TGTGCCATCAGTTTAAACTCCTACGAGCAGTACTTC	many	TRBV10-3	TRBJ2-7	.
CASTPGSGAYNEQFF	TGTGCCAGCACACCTGGGAGCGGGGCCTACAATGAGCAGTTCTTC	many	TRBV7-9	TRBJ2-1	TRBD2
CASSKETSGRADTGELFF	TGTGCCAGCAGCAAAGAGACTAGCGGGAGGGCCGACACCGGGGAGCTGTTTTTT	many	TRBV21-1	TRBJ2-2	.
CASSQGHRGGLDGYTF	TGTGCCAGCAGCCAGGGTCACAGGGGCGGTCTGGATGGCTACACCTTC	many	TRBV3-1	TRBJ1-2	TRBD1
CASSSTQYQETQYF	TGTGCCAGCAGCTCGACCCAGTACCAAGAGACCCAGTACTTC	many	TRBV7-9	TRBJ2-5	.
CASSGPGEGTGELFF	TGTGCCAGCAGTGGCCCGGGGGAGGGGACCGGGGAGCTGTTTTTT	many	TRBV28	TRBJ2-2	TRBD2
CATSRDRRNTEAFF	TGTGCCACCAGCAGAGATCGCAGAAACACTGAAGCTTTCTTT	many	TRBV15	TRBJ1-1	.
CSARDRDYGYTF	TGCAGTGCTAGGGACAGGGACTATGGCTACACCTTC	many	TRBV20-1	TRBJ1-2	TRBD1
CASSDRAAYYGYTF	TGTGCCAGCAGCGACAGGGCCGCTTACTATGGCTACACCTTC	many	TRBV28	TRBJ1-2	TRBD1
CASSQETSGGPYNEQFF	TGTGCCAGCAGCCAAGAAACTAGCGGGGGACCCTACAATGAGCAGTTCTTC	many	TRBV4-2	TRBJ2-1	TRBD2
CASSSGQNEKLFF	TGCGCCAGCAGCTCGGGACAGAATGAAAAACTGTTTTTT	many	TRBV5-1	TRBJ1-4	TRBD1
CSARPSGSYEQYF	TGCAGCGCTCGACCTAGCGGCTCCTACGAGCAGTACTTC	many	TRBV29-1	TRBJ2-7	TRBD2
CASSYGRLIVEAFF	TGTGCCAGCAGTTACGGTCGGTTAATTGTAGAAGCTTTCTTT	many	TRBV6-6	TRBJ1-1	.
CASSPPGGGGDEQYF	TGTGCCAGCAGCCCCCCCGGGGGTGGAGGGGACGAGCAGTACTTC	few	TRBV28	TRBJ2-7	.
CASSFGLAGVQETQYF	TGCGCCAGCAGCTTCGGACTAGCGGGAGTCCAAGAGACCCAGTACTTC	many	TRBV5-1	TRBJ2-5	TRBD2
CANSRGTDDTGELFF	TGTGCCAATTCAAGGGGGACAGACGACACCGGGGAGCTGTTTTTT	many	TRBV7-9	TRBJ2-2	TRBD1
CSVEEVIRDAETF	TGCAGCGTTGAAGAGGTAATACGGGATGCGGAAACCTTC	few	TRBV29-1	TRBJ1-2	.
CASSRTGQTNTGELFF	TGTGCCAGCAGCCGAACGGGACAGACAAACACCGGGGAGCTGTTTTTT	many	TRBV7-2	TRBJ2-2	TRBD1
CSAIDASDNEKLFF	TGCAGTGCTATCGATGCCTCTGATAATGAAAAACTGTTTTTT	many	TRBV20-1	TRBJ1-4	.
CASSEGSSGGLDTQYF	TGCGCCAGCAGCGAGGGGTCTAGCGGCGGACTTGATACGCAGTATTTT	many	TRBV5-1	TRBJ2-3	TRBD2
CSAPRDTPPNTEAFF	TGCAGTGCTCCCCGGGACACCCCCCCGAACACTGAAGCTTTCTTT	many	TRBV20-1	TRBJ1-1	.
CASSQDPSGVRQETQYF	TGTGCCAGCAGCCAAGATCCAAGCGGGGTGCGACAAGAGACCCAGTACTTC	many	TRBV3-1	TRBJ2-5	TRBD2
CSASNRDLTTDTQYF	TGCAGTGCTAGTAACCGGGACCTAACCACAGATACGCAGTATTTT	many	TRBV20-1	TRBJ2-3	.
CSASWDSSYNEQFF	TGCAGTGCTAGCTGGGACAGCTCCTACAATGAGCAGTTCTTC	many	TRBV20-1	TRBJ2-1	TRBD1
CAISEGVGGGDEQYF	TGTGCCATCAGTGAGGGGGTGGGAGGGGGAGACGAGCAGTACTTC	many	TRBV10-3	TRBJ2-7	.
CSARSAGGPEAFF	TGCAGTGCTAGGTCAGCTGGAGGGCCTGAAGCTTTCTTT	many	TRBV20-1	TRBJ1-1	.
CASSLLRDPSYEQYF	TGTGCCAGCAGCTTACTACGGGACCCTTCCTACGAGCAGTACTTC	many	TRBV11-1	TRBJ2-7	.
CASSLLAGNTEAFF	TGTGCCAGCAGCTTGTTGGCGGGGAACACTGAAGCTTTCTTT	many	TRBV5-5	TRBJ1-1	.
CASSFSNRNTEAFF	TGTGCCAGCAGTTTCAGCAACAGGAACACTGAAGCTTTCTTT	many	TRBV6-1	TRBJ1-1	.
CSVEDRKGSYEQYF	TGCAGCGTTGAGGACAGAAAAGGGAGCTACGAGCAGTACTTC	few	TRBV29-1	TRBJ2-7	.
CASSDRGGANVLTF	TGTGCCAGCAGTGACAGGGGGGGGGCCAACGTCCTGACTTTC	few	TRBV6-5	TRBJ2-6	TRBD1
CASSPERFSGPNQPQHF	TGTGCCAGCTCACCAGAACGTTTTAGTGGTCCTAATCAGCCCCAGCATTTT	many	TRBV18	TRBJ1-5	.
CASSIGQGGYEQYF	TGCGCCAGCAGCATCGGACAGGGAGGTTACGAGCAGTACTTC	many	TRBV5-1	TRBJ2-7	TRBD1
CSARTIEGPDTQYF	TGCAGTGCTAGGACCATTGAGGGACCAGATACGCAGTATTTT	many	TRBV20-1	TRBJ2-3	.
CASSPQGSSGNTIYF	TGTGCCAGCTCACCACAGGGGAGCTCTGGAAACACCATATATTTT	.	TRBV18	TRBJ1-3	.
CSVLAGGPPGIQYF	TGCAGCGTACTAGCGGGAGGGCCCCCGGGCATTCAGTACTTC	many	TRBV29-1	TRBJ2-4	TRBD2
CASRLVSYNEQFF	TGTGCCAGCCGCTTGGTTTCCTACAATGAGCAGTTCTTC	many	TRBV28	TRBJ2-1	.
CVSSQGQTPGEQYF	TGTGTCAGCAGTCAAGGACAGACTCCGGGCGAGCAGTACTTC	.	TRBV12-3/TRBV12-4	TRBJ2-7	.
CSVEGGESSYEQYF	TGCAGCGTTGAAGGTGGGGAAAGCTCCTACGAGCAGTACTTC	.	TRBV29-1	TRBJ2-7	.
CASSWHTGGVSGELFF	TGCGCCAGCAGCTGGCATACAGGGGGCGTGAGCGGGGAGCTGTTTTTT	many	TRBV5-1	TRBJ2-2	TRBD1
CASSQDTRRGDNEQFF	TGTGCCAGCAGCCAAGATACTAGGCGGGGGGACAATGAGCAGTTCTTC	many	TRBV3-1	TRBJ2-1	TRBD2
CASSQGPGAVYEQYF	TGTGCCAGCAGCCAAGGACCCGGGGCGGTGTACGAGCAGTACTTC	many	TRBV3-1	TRBJ2-7	.
CSAREGLAGAREQYF	TGCAGTGCTAGAGAAGGCCTAGCGGGAGCCCGGGAGCAGTACTTC	many	TRBV20-1	TRBJ2-7	TRBD2
CASSVGSNRVNTEAFF	TGTGCCAGCAGCGTAGGCTCTAACAGGGTGAACACTGAAGCTTTCTTT	few	TRBV9	TRBJ1-1	.
CAWSVGGVANQPQNF	TGTGCCTGGAGTGTAGGGGGGGTTGCCAATCAGCCCCAGAATTTT	few	TRBV30	TRBJ1-5	.